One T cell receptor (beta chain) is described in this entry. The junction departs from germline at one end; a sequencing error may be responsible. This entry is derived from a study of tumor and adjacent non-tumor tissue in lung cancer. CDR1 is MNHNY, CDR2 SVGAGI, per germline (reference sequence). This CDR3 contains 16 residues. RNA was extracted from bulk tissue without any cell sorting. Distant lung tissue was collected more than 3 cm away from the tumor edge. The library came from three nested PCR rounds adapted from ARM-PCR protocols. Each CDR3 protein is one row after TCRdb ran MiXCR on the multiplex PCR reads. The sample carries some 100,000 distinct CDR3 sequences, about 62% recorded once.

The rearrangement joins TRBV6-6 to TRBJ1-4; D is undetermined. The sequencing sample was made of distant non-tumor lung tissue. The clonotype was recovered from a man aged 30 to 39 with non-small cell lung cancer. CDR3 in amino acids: CGSSSHPYSTNEKLFF. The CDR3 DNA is TGTGGCAGCAGCAGCCACCCCTACAGCACTAATGAAAAACTGTTTTTT.